The next 8 T cell receptor beta chains were all read from a single sample in a study of spatial heterogeneity in lung cancer (dated 2019 in TCRdb). The time point label, as the study defines it: sample taken at primary tumor resection. The library was produced with 5' RACE. TCRdb names NextSeq 500 as the instrument used. TCRdb reprocessed the public reads (quality trimming at Q25 with fastp, clone calling with MiXCR) and kept in-frame beta chains. Duplicate CDR3 protein sequences are folded into a single record with the most common DNA and genes. This sample comprises 20,000 to 25,000 distinct CDR3 sequences, roughly 4.5% of them detected only once. Together, the top ten hold 7.4% of the sample. The sample consisted of PBMCs, taken at surgery. The source is a male donor with early-stage non-small cell lung cancer.

This clonotype was detected many times. This chain links TRBV13 with TRBJ2-5, with 7 positions matching TRBD1. With 4 bases clipped from V and 2 bases from J, the junction kept 7 bases outside the gene matches. CDR3 size: 15 residues. The germline CDR1 and CDR2 sequences are PRHDT and FYEKMQ (reference sequence). CDR3 nucleotide sequence: TGTGCCAGCAGCTCCCCAGGGGGTACGCAAGAGACCCAGTACTTC. The encoded protein is CASSSPGGTQETQYF. The entire variable domain, with the rest obtained from reference TRBV13 and TRBJ2-5, is as follows: AAGVIQSPRHLIKEKRETATLKCYPIPRHDTVYWYQQGPGQDPQFLISFYEKMQSDKGSIPDRFSAQQFSDYHSELNMSSLELGDSALYFCASSSPGGTQETQYFGPGTRLLVL.

The CDR3 sequence: CASSFQGAKTQYF. In DNA form, the CDR3 reads TGTGCCAGCAGCTTTCAGGGGGCGAAGACCCAGTACTTC. The chain recombines TRBV7-9 with TRBJ2-5; 8 bases map to TRBD1. V was clipped by 3 bases and J by 6 bases; unmatched bases: 3. Germline CDR1 reads SEHNR; CDR2 reads FQNEAQ (reference sequence). There are 13 residues in the CDR3. The entire variable domain, with the rest obtained from reference TRBV7-9 and TRBJ2-5, is as follows: DTGVSQNPRHKITKRGQNVTFRCDPISEHNRLYWYRQTLGQGPEFLTYFQNEAQLEKSRLLSDRFSAERPKGSFSTLEIQRTEQGDSAMYLCASSFQGAKTQYFGPGTRLLVL.

This clonotype was recorded many times. The chain combines TRBV5-1 with TRBJ2-5; 12 nucleotides agree with TRBD2. With 4 bases clipped from V and 4 bases from J, the junction kept 8 bases outside the gene matches. Looked up from germline, CDR1 is SGHRS and CDR2 is YFSETQ. This CDR3 spans 16 amino acids. CDR3 protein: CASSRLAGAIRETQYF. CDR3 DNA sequence: TGCGCCAGCAGCCGACTAGCGGGAGCAATACGAGAGACCCAGTACTTC.

In the case of this clonotype: An end of the junction differs from the germline gene, which may be a read error. This rearrangement joins TRBV5-8 to TRBJ2-7, with a tentative D call TRBD1 (5 bases). Germline V lookup: CDR1 SGHTS, CDR2 YDEGEE. CDR3 size: 13 residues. The CDR3 DNA sequence: TGTGCCAGCACCTTGGGCAGGGACTACGAGCAGTACTTC. Translation gives CASTLGRDYEQYF.

Only a few counts were recorded for this clonotype. The chain recombines TRBV20-1 with TRBJ2-2; 8 nucleotides align to TRBD1. J was trimmed by 6 bases and V by 5 bases; bases with no gene match: 8. The V gene's germline CDR1 is DFQATT and CDR2 SNEGSKA (reference sequence). This CDR3 spans 14 amino acids. CDR3 region: CSAFRQGLSGELFF. CDR3 bases: TGCAGTGCTTTTAGACAGGGGTTGTCCGGGGAGCTGTTTTTT.

This clonotype was seen at least ten times. This chain uses TRBV24-1 with TRBJ2-2; D may correspond to TRBD1 or TRBD2 (5 bases each). The germline V gene encodes CDR1 KGHDR and CDR2 SFDVKD. The CDR3 has 13 residues. V dropped 10 bases and J dropped 0 bases, with 8 bases sitting between them. DNA for the CDR3: TGTGCCACGGGGACCTCGAACACCGGGGAGCTGTTTTTT. The encoded protein is CATGTSNTGELFF.

In this sample, this clonotype turned up many times. This sequence joins TRBV6-6 and TRBJ2-5, with D perhaps matching TRBD2 (5 bases). V lost 0 bases and J lost 4, with 9 bases in between. Germline V gene data show CDR1 as MNHNY and CDR2 as SVGAGI (reference sequence). This CDR3 comprises 14 residues. The CDR3 reads CASSYSTGVETQYF. CDR3 in DNA: TGTGCCAGCAGTTACTCGACCGGGGTAGAGACCCAGTACTTC.

This clonotype was seen at least ten times. The chain couples TRBV20-1 to TRBJ1-1, with 7 bases aligning to TRBD1. In germline, CDR1 is DFQATT, CDR2 SNEGSKA (reference sequence). CDR3 length equals 13 residues. Trimming removed 3 bases from V and 1 base from J; junction bases left unmatched: 2. The CDR3 nucleotides are TGCAGTGCTAGTCGACAGGGGAACACTGAAGCTTTCTTT. Amino acids: CSASRQGNTEAFF.